The present entry profiles one T cell receptor beta chain with its context. What it binds is unknown. The study made its TCR cDNA through 5'RACE template switching. That step introduced a universal primer site along with UMIs. TCRdb reprocessed the 5' RACE reads with MiXCR, giving one entry per CDR3 protein. The sample lists about 350,000 distinct CDR3 sequences; 11% were seen once. The data were obtained in a study of T cells after yellow fever vaccination. This CDR3 contains 15 residues. V lost 4 bases to trimming and J lost 0 bases, with 13 bases between them. From germline, CDR1 is SGHRS and CDR2 YFSETQ. Study outcomes and limitations: Although the secondary response was weaker, it peaked faster, at day 5 versus 15. At about 97% for CD4 and almost 90% for CD8, most primary-vaccination clones showed up again after the booster.

The clonotype comes from a man younger than 35 who received the YFV17D yellow fever vaccine. The chain employs TRBV5-1 and TRBJ2-5; D unclear. The sample consisted of PBMCs, taken on the day of the first yellow fever vaccination. CDR3 amino acids: CASSLDNKYQETQYF. In nucleotides, the CDR3 is TGCGCCAGCAGCCTCGACAACAAGTACCAAGAGACCCAGTACTTC.